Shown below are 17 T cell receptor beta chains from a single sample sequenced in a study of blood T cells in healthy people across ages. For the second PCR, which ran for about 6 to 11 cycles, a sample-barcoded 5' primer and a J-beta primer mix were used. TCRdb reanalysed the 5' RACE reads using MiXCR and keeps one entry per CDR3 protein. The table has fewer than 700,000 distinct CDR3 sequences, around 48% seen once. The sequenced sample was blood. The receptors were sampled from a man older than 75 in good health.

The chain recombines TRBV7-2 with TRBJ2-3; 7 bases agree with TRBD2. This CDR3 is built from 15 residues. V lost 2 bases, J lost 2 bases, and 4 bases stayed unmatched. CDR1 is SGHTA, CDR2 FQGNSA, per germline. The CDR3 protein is CASSLLAVPTDTQYF. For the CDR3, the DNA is TGTGCCAGCAGCTTACTAGCGGTTCCCACAGATACGCAGTATTTT.

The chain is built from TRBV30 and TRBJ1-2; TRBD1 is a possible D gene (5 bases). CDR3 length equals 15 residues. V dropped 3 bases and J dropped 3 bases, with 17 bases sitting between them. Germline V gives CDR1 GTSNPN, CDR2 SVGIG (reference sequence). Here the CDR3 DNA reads TGTGCCTGGAGAGGACCGGGGGGTAACGACTATGGCTACACCTTC. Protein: CAWRGPGGNDYGYTF.

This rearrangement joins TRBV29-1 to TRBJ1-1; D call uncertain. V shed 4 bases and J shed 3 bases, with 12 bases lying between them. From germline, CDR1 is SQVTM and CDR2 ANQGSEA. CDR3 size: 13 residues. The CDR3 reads CSVGRQADTEAFF. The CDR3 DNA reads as TGCAGCGTTGGGCGGCAGGCCGACACTGAAGCTTTCTTT.

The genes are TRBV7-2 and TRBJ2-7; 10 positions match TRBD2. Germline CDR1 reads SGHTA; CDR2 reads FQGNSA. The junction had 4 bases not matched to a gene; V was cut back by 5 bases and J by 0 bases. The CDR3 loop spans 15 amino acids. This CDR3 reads CASSPGLAISYEQYF. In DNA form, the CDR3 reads TGTGCCAGCAGCCCGGGACTAGCGATCTCCTACGAGCAGTACTTC.

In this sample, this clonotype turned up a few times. The CDR3 DNA sequence: TGCAGCGTTGAAGGGAGCAGGCTAGCGGGGGGGGATACGCAGTATTTT. Protein sequence: CSVEGSRLAGGDTQYF. The chain carries TRBV29-1 and TRBJ2-3, with 12 bases identical to TRBD2. V lost 1 base, J lost 6 bases, and 8 bases stayed unmatched. Germline assignment: CDR1 SQVTM and CDR2 ANQGSEA. There are 16 residues in the CDR3.

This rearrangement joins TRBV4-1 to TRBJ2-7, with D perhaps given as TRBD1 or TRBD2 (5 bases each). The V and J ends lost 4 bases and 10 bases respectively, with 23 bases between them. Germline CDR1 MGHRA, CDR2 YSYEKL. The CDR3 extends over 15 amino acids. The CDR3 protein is CASSRDRDPFWSQYF. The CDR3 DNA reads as TGCGCCAGCAGCCGGGACCGGGATCCCTTTTGGTCCCAGTACTTC.

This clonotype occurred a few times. The CDR3 loop is CASRRLAGGVGYNEQFF. The DNA for the CDR3 is TGTGCCAGCAGGCGACTAGCGGGAGGTGTGGGGTACAATGAGCAGTTCTTC. The V call is TRBV12-3 or TRBV12-4, the J call TRBJ2-1, with 13 bases fitting TRBD2. V was pared by 6 bases and J by 4 bases, with 9 bases of the junction left unmatched. The CDR3 spans 17 residues.

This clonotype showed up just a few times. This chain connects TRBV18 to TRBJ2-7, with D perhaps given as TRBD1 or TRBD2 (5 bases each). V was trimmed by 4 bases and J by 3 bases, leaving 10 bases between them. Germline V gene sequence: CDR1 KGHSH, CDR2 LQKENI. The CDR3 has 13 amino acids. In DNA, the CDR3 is TGTGCCAGCTCACGGGACGGAGGCTACGAGCAGTACTTC. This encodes CASSRDGGYEQYF.

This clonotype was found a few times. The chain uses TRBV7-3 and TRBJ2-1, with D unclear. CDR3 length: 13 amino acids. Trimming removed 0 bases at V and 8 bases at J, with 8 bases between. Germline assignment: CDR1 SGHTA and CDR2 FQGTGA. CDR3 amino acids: CASSLTVLDEQFF. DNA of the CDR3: TGTGCCAGCAGCTTAACCGTGTTGGATGAGCAGTTCTTC.

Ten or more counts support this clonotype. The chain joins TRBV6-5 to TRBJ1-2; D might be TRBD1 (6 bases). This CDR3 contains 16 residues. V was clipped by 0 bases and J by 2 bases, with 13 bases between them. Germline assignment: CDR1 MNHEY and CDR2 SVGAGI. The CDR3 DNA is TGTGCCAGCAGTTACTCAGGGGGACGGAACAACTATGGCTACACCTTC. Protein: CASSYSGGRNNYGYTF.

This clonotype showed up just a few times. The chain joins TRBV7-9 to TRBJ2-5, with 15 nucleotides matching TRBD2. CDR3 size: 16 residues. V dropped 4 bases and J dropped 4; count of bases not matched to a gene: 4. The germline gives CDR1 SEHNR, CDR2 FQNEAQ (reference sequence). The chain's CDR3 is CASSSEGLAGGETQYF. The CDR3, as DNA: TGTGCCAGCAGCTCAGAGGGACTAGCGGGAGGAGAGACCCAGTACTTC.

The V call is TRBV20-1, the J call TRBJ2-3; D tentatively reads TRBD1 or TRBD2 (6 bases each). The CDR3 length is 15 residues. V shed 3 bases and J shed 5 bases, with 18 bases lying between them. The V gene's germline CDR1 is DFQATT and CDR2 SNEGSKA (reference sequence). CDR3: CSASWDSRGEDTQYF. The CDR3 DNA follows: TGCAGTGCTAGCTGGGATAGTAGGGGGGAAGATACGCAGTATTTT.

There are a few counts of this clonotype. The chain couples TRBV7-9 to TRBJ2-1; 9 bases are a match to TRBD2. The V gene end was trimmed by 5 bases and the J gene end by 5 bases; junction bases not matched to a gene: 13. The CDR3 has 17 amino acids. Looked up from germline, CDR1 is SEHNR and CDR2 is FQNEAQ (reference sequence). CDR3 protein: CASSPLGSGGNNNEQFF. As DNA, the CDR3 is TGTGCCAGCAGCCCCCTGGGTAGCGGGGGCAACAACAATGAGCAGTTCTTC.

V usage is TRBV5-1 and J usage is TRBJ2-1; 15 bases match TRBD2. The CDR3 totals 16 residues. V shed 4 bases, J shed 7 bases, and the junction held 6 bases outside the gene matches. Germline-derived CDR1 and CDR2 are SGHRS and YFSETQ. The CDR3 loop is CASSPGLAGGANEQFF. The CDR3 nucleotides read TGCGCCAGCAGCCCGGGACTAGCGGGAGGTGCGAATGAGCAGTTCTTC.

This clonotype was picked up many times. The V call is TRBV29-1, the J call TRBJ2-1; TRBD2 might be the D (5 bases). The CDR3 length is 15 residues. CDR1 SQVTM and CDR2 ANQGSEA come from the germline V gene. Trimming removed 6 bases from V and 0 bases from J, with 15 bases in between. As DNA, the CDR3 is TGCAGCGTGGTAAAAGGGAGTAGCTCCTACAATGAGCAGTTCTTC. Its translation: CSVVKGSSSYNEQFF.

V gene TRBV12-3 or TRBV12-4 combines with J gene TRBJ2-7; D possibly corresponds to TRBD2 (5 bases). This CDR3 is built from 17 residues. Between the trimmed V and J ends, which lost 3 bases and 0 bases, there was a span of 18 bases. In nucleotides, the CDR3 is TGTGCCAGCAGTTTTTTCGGTGGCGGGTTAAGCTCCTACGAGCAGTACTTC. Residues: CASSFFGGGLSSYEQYF.

CDR3 DNA sequence: TGTGCCACCAGCACCTTGGCCCGGCGAGGAAAACTGTTTTTT. Its translation: CATSTLARRGKLFF. The chain joins TRBV15 to TRBJ1-4; D unresolved. Germline V lookup: CDR1 LNHNV, CDR2 YYDKDF (reference sequence). CDR3 length: 14 residues. Trimming shortened V by 4 bases and J by 10 bases, and 16 bases separated the two germline ends.